This TCR beta chain stems from a study of blood T cell repertoires in COVID-19. Study information: The United States, Italy and Spain supplied acute and convalescent COVID-19 samples.

The age range of participants was about 18 to 95 years, with residence in about 25 US areas. Authors' analysis steps: Cell counts per sample came from amplifying reference gene primers. Sequencing used immunoSEQ multiplex PCR; TCRdb keeps in-frame clones, though not all of them. That table furnishes V, J and clone size, whereas the DNA furnished D and trimming. The sample shows under 300,000 clones, about nine tenths of them seen only once. V was pared by 6 bases and J by 0 bases, with 14 bases between. Looked up from germline, CDR1 is KGHSH and CDR2 is LQKENI. The CDR3 has 15 residues. This chain connects TRBV18 to TRBJ1-2; possible D gene TRBD1, 6 bases. The sequence derives from a woman in her 40s with acute COVID-19. The sequenced material came from PBMCs or T cells enriched from blood (not recorded which). CDR3 residues: CASSTGTTANYGYTF. CDR3 coding DNA: TGTGCCAGCTCCACCGGGACAACAGCTAACTATGGCTACACCTTC.